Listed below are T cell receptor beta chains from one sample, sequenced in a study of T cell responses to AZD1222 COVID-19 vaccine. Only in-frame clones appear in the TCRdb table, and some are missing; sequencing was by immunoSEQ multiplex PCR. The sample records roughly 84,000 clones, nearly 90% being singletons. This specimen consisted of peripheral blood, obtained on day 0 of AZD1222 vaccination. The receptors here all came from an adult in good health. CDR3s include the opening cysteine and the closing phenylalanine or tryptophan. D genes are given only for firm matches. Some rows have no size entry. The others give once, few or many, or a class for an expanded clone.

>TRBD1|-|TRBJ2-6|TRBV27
CASSSTGAGANVLTF
TGTGCCAGCAGTTCAACAGGGGCTGGGGCCAACGTCCTGACTTTC
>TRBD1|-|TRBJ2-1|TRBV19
CASTNRGPYNEQFF
TGTGCCAGTACTAACAGGGGACCTTACAATGAGCAGTTCTTC
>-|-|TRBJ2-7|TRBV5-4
CASSIGLPEGYEQYF
TGTGCCAGCAGCATCGGACTCCCTGAGGGCTACGAGCAGTACTTC
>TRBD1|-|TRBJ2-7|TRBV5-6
CASSLVTGQPGGEYF
TGTGCCAGCAGCTTGGTGACGGGACAGCCGGGTGGGGAGTACTTC
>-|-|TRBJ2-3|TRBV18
CASSLSREDTQYF
TGTGCCAGCTCACTCAGCAGGGAGGATACGCAGTATTTT
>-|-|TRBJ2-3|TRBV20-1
CSARDTDTQYF
TGCAGTGCTAGAGACACAGATACGCAGTATTTT
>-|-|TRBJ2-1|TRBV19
CASSIDNGGSYNEQFF
TGTGCCAGTAGTATAGATAACGGGGGCTCCTACAATGAGCAGTTCTTC
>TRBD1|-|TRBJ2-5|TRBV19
CASSTNSGGAETQYF
TGTGCCAGTAGTACCAACTCAGGGGGCGCGGAGACCCAGTACTTC
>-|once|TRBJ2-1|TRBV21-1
CASTKLAGDNEQFF
TGTGCCAGCACAAAACTAGCGGGAGACAATGAGCAGTTCTTC
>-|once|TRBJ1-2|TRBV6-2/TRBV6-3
CASNPWGGYGYTF
TGTGCCAGCAACCCTTGGGGCGGCTATGGCTACACCTTC
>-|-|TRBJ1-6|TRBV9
CASSVVGESYNSPLHF
TGTGCCAGCAGCGTGGTGGGGGAATCCTATAATTCACCCCTCCACTTT
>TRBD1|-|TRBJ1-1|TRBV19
CASTWTGATNTEAFF
TGTGCCAGTACCTGGACAGGGGCGACCAACACTGAAGCTTTCTTT
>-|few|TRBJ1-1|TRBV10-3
CAITAHVNTEAFF
TGTGCCATCACCGCACACGTGAACACTGAAGCTTTCTTT
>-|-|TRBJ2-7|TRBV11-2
CASSLVGGQYF
TGTGCCAGCAGCTTAGTCGGGGGGCAGTACTTC
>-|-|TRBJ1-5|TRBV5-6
CASSLNGGGINQPQHF
TGTGCCAGCAGCTTGAATGGTGGGGGGATCAATCAGCCCCAGCATTTT
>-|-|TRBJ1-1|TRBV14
CASSRARNTEAFF
TGTGCCAGCAGCCGGGCGCGTAACACTGAAGCTTTCTTT